The source of this T cell receptor beta chain is a study of control samples from healthy donors and cancer patients. The protocol was immunoSEQ multiplex PCR, while the TCRdb copy is restricted to in-frame clones and leaves out a portion. This sample yields tens of thousands of clones, of which about 82% are seen a single time; roughly 5.1% belongs to the top ten. The receptor comes from a man between 40 and 49 years old in good health. Sequenced sample: blood.

The DNA of the CDR3 is TGTGCCAGCAGCGTACAGGGCGATACGCAGTATTTT. This sequence encodes CASSVQGDTQYF. The chain has TRBV6-2 or TRBV6-3 and TRBJ2-3; D might be TRBD1 (6 bases). The germline CDR1 and CDR2 sequences are MNHEY and SVGEGT. V lost 6 bases and J lost 6, with 10 bases in between. The length of the CDR3 is 12 residues.